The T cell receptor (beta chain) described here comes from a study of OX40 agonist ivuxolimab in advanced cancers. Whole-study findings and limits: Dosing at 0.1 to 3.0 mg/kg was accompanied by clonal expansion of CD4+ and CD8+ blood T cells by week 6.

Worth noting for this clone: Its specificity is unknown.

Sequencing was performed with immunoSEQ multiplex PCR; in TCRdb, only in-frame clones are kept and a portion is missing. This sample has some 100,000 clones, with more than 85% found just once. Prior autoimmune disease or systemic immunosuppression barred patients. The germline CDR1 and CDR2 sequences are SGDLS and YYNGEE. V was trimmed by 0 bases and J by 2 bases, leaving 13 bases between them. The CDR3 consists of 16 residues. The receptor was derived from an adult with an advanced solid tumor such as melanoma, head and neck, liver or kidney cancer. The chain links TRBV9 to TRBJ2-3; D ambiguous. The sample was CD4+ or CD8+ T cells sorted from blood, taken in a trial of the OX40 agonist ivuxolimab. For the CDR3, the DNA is TGTGCCAGCAGCGTAGAGGGCCGGGCCTACACAGATACGCAGTATTTT. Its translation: CASSVEGRAYTDTQYF.